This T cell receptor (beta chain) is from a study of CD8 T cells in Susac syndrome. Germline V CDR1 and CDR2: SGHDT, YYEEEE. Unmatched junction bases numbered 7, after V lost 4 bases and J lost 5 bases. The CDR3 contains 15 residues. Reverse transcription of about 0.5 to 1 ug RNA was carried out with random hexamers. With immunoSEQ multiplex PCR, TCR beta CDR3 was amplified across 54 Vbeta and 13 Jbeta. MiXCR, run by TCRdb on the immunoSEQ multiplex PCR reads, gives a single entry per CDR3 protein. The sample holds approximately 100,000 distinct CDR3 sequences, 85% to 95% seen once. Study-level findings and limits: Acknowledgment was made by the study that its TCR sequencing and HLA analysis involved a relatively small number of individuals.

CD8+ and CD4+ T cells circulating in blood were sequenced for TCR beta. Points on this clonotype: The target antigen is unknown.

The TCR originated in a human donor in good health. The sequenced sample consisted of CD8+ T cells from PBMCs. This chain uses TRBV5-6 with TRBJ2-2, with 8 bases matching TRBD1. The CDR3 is CASSEDRDRTGELFF. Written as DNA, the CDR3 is TGTGCCAGCAGCGAGGACAGGGATCGGACCGGGGAGCTGTTTTTT.